The T cell receptor beta chain under discussion was sequenced for a study of T cell responses to AZD1222 COVID-19 vaccine. The J segment lost 4 bases and the V segment lost 7 bases, leaving 4 bases of the junction unmatched. The germline V gene has CDR1 LNHNV and CDR2 YYDKDF (reference sequence). The length of the CDR3 is 14 residues. About this clone: Antigen specificity is unknown.

Study observations and caveats: Donors, mostly white British, included more females; clonal diversity was possibly underestimated. Researchers report vaccine-associated CD4 TCRs spanning spike, with dominance at 160-218 and 743-854. AZD1222 recipients seropositive at baseline numbered only 5 or 6. Increases in Spike-specific TCR breadth and depth were seen after two AZD1222 doses.

This table comes from immunoSEQ multiplex PCR, and its TCRdb copy is limited to in-frame clones, with some not included. The profile shows 100,000 or so clones, approximately 90% of them singletons. This TCR was recovered from an adult in good health. This sequence joins TRBV15 and TRBJ1-2, with TRBD1 matching over 12 bases. This material consisted of peripheral blood, taken on day 0 of AZD1222 vaccination. In DNA, the CDR3 is TGTGCCACCAAGGGGGACAGGGGGCCCTATGGCTACACCTTC. It codes for CATKGDRGPYGYTF.